The clone carrying this T cell receptor beta chain came up once. Its antigen is unidentified. These data originate in a study of T cell responses to AZD1222 COVID-19 vaccine. Whole-study results and caveats: Spike as a whole was targeted by vaccine-associated CD4 TCRs, dominant at 160-218 and 743-854. Repertoires were obtained only post-peak T cell response. Of the AZD1222 recipients, only five to seven were seropositive at baseline.

Method: immunoSEQ multiplex PCR; TCRdb's copy keeps in-frame clones and lacks some. The sample holds 95,000 to 150,000 clones, roughly 90% seen once. CDR3 size: 14 residues. V was pared by 6 bases and J by 4 bases, with 15 bases between. The germline V gene has CDR1 LGHDT and CDR2 YNNKEL (reference sequence). The chain couples TRBV3-1 (or the pseudogene TRBV3-2) to TRBJ1-2; a weak D match, TRBD1 (5 bases). This sequence was found in an adult in good health. The source material was peripheral blood, sampled on day 0 of AZD1222 vaccination. CDR3 amino acids: CASRGPGRSYGYTF. As DNA, the CDR3 is TGTGCCAGCAGGGGCCCGGGACGGAGCTATGGCTACACCTTC.